Shown below are 9 T cell receptor beta chains from a single sample sequenced in a study of T cells after posttransplantation cyclophosphamide. Profiled with immunoSEQ multiplex PCR; TCRdb holds only in-frame clones, not every one. Among thousands of clones listed, roughly 98% were seen once. The sample consisted of memory CD4+ T cells sorted from PBMCs. Source of these receptors: a man aged 40-50 years in good health, CMV-negative, and a related stem cell transplant donor.

The gene calls are TRBV5-1 and TRBJ2-3; a weak D match, TRBD2 (5 bases). The germline V gene encodes CDR1 SGHRS and CDR2 YFSETQ. V was cut by 3 bases and J by 3 bases, with 14 bases left in between. The CDR3 runs 15 residues. In DNA, the CDR3 is TGCGCCAGCAGCTCTGAGAGGCTAGCTACAGATACGCAGTATTTT. This encodes CASSSERLATDTQYF.

This clone has a single count. This chain links TRBV2 with TRBJ2-1; D gene ambiguous. The CDR3 extends over 14 amino acids. The V gene lost 6 bases and the J gene lost 0 bases, with 9 bases spanning the gap. Germline loops: CDR1 SNHLY, CDR2 FYNNEI. The CDR3 spells CASSSKSSYNEQFF. Written as DNA, the CDR3 is TGTGCCAGCAGCTCAAAGAGCTCCTACAATGAGCAGTTCTTC.

The chain links TRBV15 to TRBJ1-3, with a weak D call TRBD1 (5 bases). Germline CDR1 reads LNHNV; CDR2 reads YYDKDF (reference sequence). CDR3 length equals 16 residues. The germline V and J ends were trimmed by 2 bases and 4 bases, with 15 bases remaining between them. The CDR3 DNA sequence: TGTGCCACCAGCAGATCCCTGGCAGGGCCGGGAAACACCATATATTTT. This codes for CATSRSLAGPGNTIYF.

V is TRBV20-1 and J is TRBJ2-1; 9 nucleotides line up with TRBD2. This CDR3 spans 11 amino acids. Germline V CDR1 and CDR2: DFQATT, SNEGSKA (reference sequence). V shed 6 bases and J 8 bases; nucleotides not matched to a gene: 2. The CDR3 nucleotides are TGCAGTGCCGGGACTAGCTATGAGCAGTTCTTC. Residues: CSAGTSYEQFF.

V gene TRBV11-2 combines with J gene TRBJ2-1; 9 positions agree with TRBD2. The V segment lost 5 bases and the J segment 3 bases; nucleotides outside the gene matches: 2. The CDR3 has 14 amino acids. Germline CDR1 reads SGHAT; CDR2 reads FQNNGV. The CDR3, as DNA: TGTGCCAGCAGCCTAGCGGGGATCTACAATGAGCAGTTCTTC. This gives the protein CASSLAGIYNEQFF. The variable domain in full, completed from reference TRBV11-2 and TRBJ2-1, reads EAGVAQSPRYKIIEKRQSVAFWCNPISGHATLYWYQQILGQGPKLLIQFQNNGVVDDSQLPKDRFSAERLKGVDSTLKIQPAKLEDSAVYLCASSLAGIYNEQFFGPGTRLTVL.

The J gene is TRBJ2-7, the V gene TRBV5-4; weak D call: TRBD2 (5 bases). Germline CDR1 reads SGHNT; CDR2 reads YYREEE (reference sequence). The CDR3 runs to 16 residues. V dropped 0 bases and J dropped 0 bases, with 13 bases sitting between them. The CDR3 sequence: CASSLDPGFSSYEQYF. Here the CDR3 DNA reads TGTGCCAGCAGCTTGGATCCGGGGTTTAGCTCCTACGAGCAGTACTTC.

With regard to this clone: Other DNA sequences in this specimen translate into the identical CDR3. The V and J genes are TRBV29-1 and TRBJ1-1, with TRBD1 matching 7 bases. Trimming cost V 6 bases and J 0 bases; bases outside gene matches: 4. CDR3 length equals 13 residues. Germline values: CDR1 SQVTM, CDR2 ANQGSEA. DNA of the CDR3: TGCAGCGTCAACAGGGGTATGAACACTGAAGCTTTCTTT. It codes for CSVNRGMNTEAFF.

The chain couples TRBV30 to TRBJ1-2, with D perhaps TRBD1 (6 bases). Germline CDR1 is GTSNPN and CDR2 is SVGIG (reference sequence). The V end was cut by 2 bases, the J end by 8 bases, with 18 bases between. This CDR3 region has 14 residues. CDR3 coding DNA: TGTGCCTGGAGTACCCCGGGGGGCTTCTGGGGCTACACCTTC. This translates into CAWSTPGGFWGYTF.

The rearrangement uses TRBV28 and TRBJ2-5, with 7 bases aligning to TRBD1. The CDR3 length is 12 residues. Germline lookup yields CDR1 MDHEN and CDR2 SYDVKM. V was clipped by 7 bases and J by 5 bases; unmatched bases: 4. This chain's CDR3 is CASTQQGETQYF. Here the CDR3 DNA reads TGTGCCAGCACCCAACAGGGGGAGACCCAGTACTTC.